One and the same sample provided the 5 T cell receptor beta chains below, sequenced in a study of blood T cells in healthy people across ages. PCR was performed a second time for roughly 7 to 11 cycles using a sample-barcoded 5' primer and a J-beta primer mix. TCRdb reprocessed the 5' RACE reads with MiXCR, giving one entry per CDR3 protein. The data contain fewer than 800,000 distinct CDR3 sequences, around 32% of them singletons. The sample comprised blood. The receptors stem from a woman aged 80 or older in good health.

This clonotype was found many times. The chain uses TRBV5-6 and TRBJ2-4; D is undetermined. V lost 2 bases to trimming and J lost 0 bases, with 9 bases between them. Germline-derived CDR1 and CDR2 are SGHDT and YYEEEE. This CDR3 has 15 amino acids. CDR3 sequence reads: CASSFRHLAKNIQYF. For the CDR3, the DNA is TGTGCCAGCAGCTTCCGGCACCTAGCCAAAAACATTCAGTACTTC. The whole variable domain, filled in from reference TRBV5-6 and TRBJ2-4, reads DAGVTQSPTHLIKTRGQQVTLRCSPKSGHDTVSWYQQALGQGPQFIFQYYEEEERQRGNFPDRFSGHQFPNYSSELNVNALLLGDSALYLCASSFRHLAKNIQYFGAGTRLSVL.

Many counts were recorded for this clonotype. CDR3 protein: CASSVGFSGSTDTQYF. The CDR3 nucleotides are TGTGCCAGCAGCGTAGGGTTTAGCGGGAGCACAGATACGCAGTATTTT. The rearrangement uses TRBV9 and TRBJ2-3; 7 bases map to TRBD2. Germline CDR1 and CDR2: SGDLS and YYNGEE. This CDR3 is built from 16 residues. The junction had 4 bases not matched to a gene; V was cut back by 0 bases and J by 0 bases. Full variable domain (outside the CDR3, taken from reference TRBV9 and TRBJ2-3): DSGVTQTPKHLITATGQRVTLRCSPRSGDLSVYWYQQSLDQGLQFLIQYYNGEERAKGNILERFSAQQFPDLHSELNLSSLELGDSALYFCASSVGFSGSTDTQYFGPGTRLTVL.

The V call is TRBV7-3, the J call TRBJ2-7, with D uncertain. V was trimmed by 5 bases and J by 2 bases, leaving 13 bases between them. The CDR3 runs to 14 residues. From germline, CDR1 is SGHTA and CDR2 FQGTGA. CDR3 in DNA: TGTGCCAGCAGCCCCACCAGTCGCCCCTACGAGCAGTACTTC. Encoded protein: CASSPTSRPYEQYF.

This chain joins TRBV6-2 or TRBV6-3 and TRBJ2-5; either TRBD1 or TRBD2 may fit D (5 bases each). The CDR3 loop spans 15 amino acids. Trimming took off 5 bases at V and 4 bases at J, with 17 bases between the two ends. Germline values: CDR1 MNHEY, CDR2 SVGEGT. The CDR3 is CASSEEEGVRETQYF. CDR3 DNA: TGTGCCAGCAGTGAGGAGGAAGGGGTCAGAGAGACCCAGTACTTC.

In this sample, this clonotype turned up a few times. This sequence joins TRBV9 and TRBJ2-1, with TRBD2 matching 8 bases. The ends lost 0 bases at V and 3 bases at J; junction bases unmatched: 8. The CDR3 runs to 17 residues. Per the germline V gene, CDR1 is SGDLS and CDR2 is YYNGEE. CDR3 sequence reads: CASSVATGRGDYNEQFF. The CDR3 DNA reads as TGTGCCAGCAGCGTAGCTACTGGGCGGGGGGACTACAATGAGCAGTTCTTC.